This TCR beta chain was documented in a study of blood T cells in healthy people across ages. Every sample yielded at least 6 million isolated PBMCs. The extraction recovered at least 5.5 micrograms of total RNA per sample. Primed by a sample-barcoded 5' primer and a J-beta primer mix, a second PCR proceeded for 7 to 11 cycles. TCRdb fed the 5' RACE reads into MiXCR, producing one record per CDR3 protein. This table has about 780,000 distinct CDR3 sequences, around 25% appearing once. The V gene lost 2 bases and the J gene lost 5 bases, with 12 bases spanning the gap. Looked up from germline, CDR1 is SQVTM and CDR2 is ANQGSEA. The CDR3 length is 13 residues. These same records also appear under a second study, on T cells of mothers and their children.

The sequence came from a boy younger than 18 in good health. Sequences were obtained from blood. The chain combines TRBV29-1 with TRBJ2-5; D may be TRBD2 (5 bases). The CDR3 spells CSVENTERETQYF. Here the CDR3 DNA reads TGCAGCGTTGAAAATACAGAGCGGGAGACCCAGTACTTC.